Sequencing of this T cell receptor beta chain was carried out in a study of T cells in tuberculosis. Study in general: In South Africa, adults with active tuberculosis were compared with IGRA-negative and latently infected IGRA-positive adolescents.

Trimming shortened V by 7 bases and J by 5 bases, and 11 bases separated the two germline ends. This CDR3 contains 11 residues. Per the germline V gene, CDR1 is SQVTM and CDR2 is ANQGSEA. Sequencing was performed with immunoSEQ multiplex PCR; in TCRdb, only in-frame clones are kept and a portion is missing. The top ten hold 9% to 14% of the sample, which has some 41,000 clones, about 94% seen once. The rearrangement links TRBV29-1 to TRBJ1-2; D may be TRBD1 (5 bases). Sequences were obtained from PBMCs. This sequence was found in a donor aged 5-35 years with latent tuberculosis or without tuberculosis infection. Some clones in this sample may be carry-over from other donors' samples. DNA of the CDR3: TGCAGCGACCAAAGGGGTTATGGCTACACCTTC. Protein: CSDQRGYGYTF.